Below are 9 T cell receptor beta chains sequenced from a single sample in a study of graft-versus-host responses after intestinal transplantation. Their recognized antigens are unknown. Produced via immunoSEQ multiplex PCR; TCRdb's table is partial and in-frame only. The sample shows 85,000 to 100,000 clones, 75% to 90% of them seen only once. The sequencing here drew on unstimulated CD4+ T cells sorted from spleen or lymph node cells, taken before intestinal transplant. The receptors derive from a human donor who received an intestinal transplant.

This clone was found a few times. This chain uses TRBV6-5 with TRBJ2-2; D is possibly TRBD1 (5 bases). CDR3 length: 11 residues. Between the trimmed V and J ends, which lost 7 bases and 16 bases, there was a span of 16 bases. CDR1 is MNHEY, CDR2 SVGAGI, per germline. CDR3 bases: TGTGCCAGCACCAAGGACACGATGACGTTTTTT. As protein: CASTKDTMTFF.

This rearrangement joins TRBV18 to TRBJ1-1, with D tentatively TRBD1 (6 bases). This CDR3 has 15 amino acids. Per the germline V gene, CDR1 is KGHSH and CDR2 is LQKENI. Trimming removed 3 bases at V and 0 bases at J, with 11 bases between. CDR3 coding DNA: TGTGCCAGCTCACCTTACAGGGAGATGAACACTGAAGCTTTCTTT. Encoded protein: CASSPYREMNTEAFF.

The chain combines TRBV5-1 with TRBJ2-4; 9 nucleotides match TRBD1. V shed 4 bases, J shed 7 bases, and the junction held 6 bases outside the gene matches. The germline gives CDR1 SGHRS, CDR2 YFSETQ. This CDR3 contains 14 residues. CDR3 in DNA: TGCGCCAGCAGCCCGGGACAGGGCCAGAACATTCAGTACTTC. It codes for CASSPGQGQNIQYF. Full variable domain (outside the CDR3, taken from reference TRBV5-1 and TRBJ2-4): KAGVTQTPRYLIKTRGQQVTLSCSPISGHRSVSWYQQTPGQGLQFLFEYFSETQRNKGNFPGRFSGRQFSNSRSEMNVSTLELGDSALYLCASSPGQGQNIQYFGAGTRLSVL.

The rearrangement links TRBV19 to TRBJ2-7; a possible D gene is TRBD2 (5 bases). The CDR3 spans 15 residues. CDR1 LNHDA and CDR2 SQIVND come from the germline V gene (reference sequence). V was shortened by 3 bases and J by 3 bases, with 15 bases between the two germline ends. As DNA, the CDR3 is TGTGCCAGTAGTATTCCCGGGGTGAGCTACTACGAGCAGTACTTC. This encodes CASSIPGVSYYEQYF.

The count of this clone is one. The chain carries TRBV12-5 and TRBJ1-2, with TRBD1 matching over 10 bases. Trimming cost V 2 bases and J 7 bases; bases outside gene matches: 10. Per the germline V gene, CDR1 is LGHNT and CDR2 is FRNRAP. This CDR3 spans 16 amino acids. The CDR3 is CASGLPPGTGESGYTF. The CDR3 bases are TGTGCTAGTGGTTTGCCCCCAGGGACAGGGGAGTCTGGCTACACCTTC.

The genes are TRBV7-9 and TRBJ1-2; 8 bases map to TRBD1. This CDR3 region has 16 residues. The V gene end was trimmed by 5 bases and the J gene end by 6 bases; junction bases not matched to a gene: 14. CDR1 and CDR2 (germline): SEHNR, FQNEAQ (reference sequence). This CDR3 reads CASSRTGGGFYHGYTF. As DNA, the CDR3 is TGTGCCAGCAGCCGTACAGGGGGTGGTTTTTATCATGGCTACACCTTC.

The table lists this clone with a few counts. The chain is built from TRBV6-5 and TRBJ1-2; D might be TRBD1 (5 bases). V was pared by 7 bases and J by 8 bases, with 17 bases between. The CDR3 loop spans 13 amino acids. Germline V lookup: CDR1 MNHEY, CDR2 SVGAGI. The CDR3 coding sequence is TGTGCCAGCACCACTCAGGGTCGTCGGGGCTACACCTTC. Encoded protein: CASTTQGRRGYTF.

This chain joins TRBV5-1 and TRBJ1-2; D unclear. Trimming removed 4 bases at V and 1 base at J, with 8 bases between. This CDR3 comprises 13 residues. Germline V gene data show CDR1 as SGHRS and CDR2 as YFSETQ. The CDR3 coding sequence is TGCGCCAGCAGCCGAGACATTAACTATGGCTACACCTTC. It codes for CASSRDINYGYTF.

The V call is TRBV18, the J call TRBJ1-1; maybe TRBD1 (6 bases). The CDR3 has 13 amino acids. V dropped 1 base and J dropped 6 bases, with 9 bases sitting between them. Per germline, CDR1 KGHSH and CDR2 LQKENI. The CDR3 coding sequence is TGTGCCAGCTCACCACGGACAGACGCTGAAGCTTTCTTT. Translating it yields CASSPRTDAEAFF.